The 6 T cell receptor beta chains given below trace back to one sample, sequenced in a study of blood T cells in healthy people across ages. A J-beta primer mix and a sample-barcoded 5' primer were used in a second PCR of roughly 6 to 11 cycles. Each CDR3 protein is one row after TCRdb ran MiXCR on the 5' RACE reads. The sample includes hundreds of thousands of distinct CDR3 sequences, approximately 30% of them seen just once. The specimen sequenced was blood. These TCRs come from a woman aged 80 or over in good health.

This clonotype has more than one count but fewer than ten. This chain links TRBV20-1 with TRBJ1-5; a possible D gene is TRBD1 (5 bases). V was cut by 4 bases and J by 2 bases, with 15 bases left in between. The CDR3 is made up of 15 amino acids. CDR1 DFQATT and CDR2 SNEGSKA come from the germline V gene (reference sequence). CDR3 in DNA: TGCAGTGCTACTTCCCGCGGGGGGGGCAATCAGCCCCAGCATTTT. The encoded protein is CSATSRGGGNQPQHF.

V gene TRBV20-1 combines with J gene TRBJ2-6; D is ambiguous. The CDR3 contains 13 residues. Trimming removed 7 bases at V and 0 bases at J, with 7 bases between. Germline loops: CDR1 DFQATT, CDR2 SNEGSKA (reference sequence). The CDR3: CSGHDSGANVLTF. The CDR3 coding sequence is TGCAGTGGGCACGACTCTGGGGCCAACGTCCTGACTTTC.

This clonotype was observed many times. The rearrangement joins TRBV6-6 to TRBJ1-1; 9 bases are a match to TRBD1. Trimming removed 6 bases from V and 1 base from J; junction bases left unmatched: 6. In germline, CDR1 is MNHNY, CDR2 SVGAGI (reference sequence). This CDR3 is built from 15 residues. The CDR3 DNA is TGTGCCAGCAGGTATTCGGGACAGGGGAACACTGAAGCTTTCTTT. Protein product: CASRYSGQGNTEAFF.

The rearrangement uses TRBV30 and TRBJ1-2; no firm D call. The CDR3 extends over 12 amino acids. V lost 5 bases to trimming and J lost 5 bases, with 12 bases between them. Germline CDR1 is GTSNPN and CDR2 is SVGIG (reference sequence). The CDR3 protein is CAWLGGVYGYTF. The CDR3 bases are TGTGCCTGGCTAGGCGGGGTTTATGGCTACACCTTC.

For the CDR3, the DNA is TGCGCCAGCAACGGGGGCGGGACGCGCGGTGGCACTGAAGCTTTCTTT. Translating it yields CASNGGGTRGGTEAFF. V usage is TRBV5-1 and J usage is TRBJ1-1, with D perhaps matching TRBD1 (6 bases). Trimming left V 6 bases short and J 4 bases short, with 22 bases between. In germline, CDR1 is SGHRS, CDR2 YFSETQ. The CDR3 sequence is 16 residues long.

The chain uses TRBV4-1 and TRBJ1-3; D is unresolved. This CDR3 is built from 14 residues. The germline CDR1 and CDR2 sequences are MGHRA and YSYEKL. V lost 4 bases and J 2 bases, leaving 9 bases between the germline ends. The CDR3 sequence: CASSPELPGNTIYF. The CDR3, as DNA: TGCGCCAGCAGCCCCGAGTTACCTGGAAACACCATATATTTT.